This is a list of T cell receptor beta chains from one sample in a study of T cell responses to AZD1222 COVID-19 vaccine. The assay was immunoSEQ multiplex PCR, and TCRdb's table has in-frame clones only and misses some. The sample records approximately 100,000 clones, 88% being singletons. The sample consisted of peripheral blood, taken on day 0 of AZD1222 vaccination. Source of these receptors: an adult in good health. Both conserved end residues are part of each CDR3. The D gene is left open where the match is weak. A clone size is listed for some rows: how often the clone was seen (once, few, many), or a class if it is expanded.

V,D,length,J,size,DNA,CDR3
TRBV6-4,-,13,TRBJ1-1,-,TGTGCCAGCAGTGACGAGGCGAACACTGAAGCTTTCTTT,CASSDEANTEAFF
TRBV5-1,TRBD1,15,TRBJ2-7,-,TGCGCCAGCAGCGACAAACGGGACAGGGTCTACGAGCAGTACTTC,CASSDKRDRVYEQYF
TRBV5-1,-,16,TRBJ1-5,once,TGCGCCAGCAGCCCCGGATTTACGGAGGGCAATCAGCCCCAGCATTTT,CASSPGFTEGNQPQHF
TRBV3-1/TRBV3-2,-,13,TRBJ1-2,-,TGTGCCAGCAGCCAAGTTCCTGGGTATGGCTACACCTTC,CASSQVPGYGYTF
TRBV19,TRBD1,14,TRBJ1-4,-,TGTGCCAGTAGTATGGGACAGGGGAATGAAAAACTGTTTTTT,CASSMGQGNEKLFF
TRBV29-1,-,13,TRBJ2-2,-,TGCAGCGTTGAAAAGGGGTTGGCCGGGGAGCTGTTTTTT,CSVEKGLAGELFF
TRBV7-9,-,13,TRBJ1-2,once,TGTGCCAGCAGCTCAGGGATTGACTATGGCTACACCTTC,CASSSGIDYGYTF
TRBV27,TRBD2,15,TRBJ2-5,-,TGTGCCAGCAGCCGCACTAGCGGGAGCCAAGAGACCCAGTACTTC,CASSRTSGSQETQYF
TRBV7-2,-,14,TRBJ1-6,few,TGTGCCAGCAGCTCCCAGGGGTTCAGATCACCCCTCCACTTT,CASSSQGFRSPLHF
TRBV6-2/TRBV6-3,TRBD2,16,TRBJ2-1,-,TGTGCCAGCAGTAAAAGCCCGCGGGGGGACTACAATGAGCAGTTCTTC,CASSKSPRGDYNEQFF
TRBV5-1,-,14,TRBJ2-2,-,TGCGCCAGCAGCTTAGGACACCACACCGGGGAGCTGTTTTTT,CASSLGHHTGELFF
TRBV27,-,13,TRBJ1-1,-,TGTGCCAGCAGTTCGAAGGGACGGACTGAAGCTTTCTTT,CASSSKGRTEAFF
TRBV19,TRBD1,13,TRBJ2-3,-,TGTGCCAGTAGGGGACAGTACACAGATACGCAGTATTTT,CASRGQYTDTQYF
TRBV11-2,-,13,TRBJ2-7,-,TGTGCCAGCAGCTTAGGACAGCCCAACGAGCAGTACTTC,CASSLGQPNEQYF
TRBV6-5,-,14,TRBJ1-2,-,TGTGCCAGCAGCCCCGGGGCGGTATGGTATGGCTACACCTTC,CASSPGAVWYGYTF
TRBV11-2,-,13,TRBJ1-4,-,TGTGCCAGCAGCTTAGATCAAGGGACGAAGCTGTTTTTT,CASSLDQGTKLFF
TRBV6-5,TRBD2,15,TRBJ2-1,-,TGTGCCAGCAGGTCCGGGACTAGCGGGTACAATGAGCAGTTCTTC,CASRSGTSGYNEQFF
TRBV4-3,TRBD2,18,TRBJ2-7,-,TGCGCCAGCAGCCAAGAAAGACCCAAGGCTAGCGGGAGCTACGAGCAGTACTTC,CASSQERPKASGSYEQYF
TRBV6-1,TRBD1,14,TRBJ2-3,few,TGTGCCAGCAGTGACAGGACAGGGGGTCATACGCAGTATTTT,CASSDRTGGHTQYF
TRBV10-1,-,15,TRBJ2-5,-,TGCGCCAGCAGTGAGGCAGGGGCGATGGAAGAGACCCAGTACTTC,CASSEAGAMEETQYF
TRBV28,TRBD1,16,TRBJ2-2,once,TGTGCCAGCAGTTTAGCGACAGGGGGAGGCACCGGGGAGCTGTTTTTT,CASSLATGGGTGELFF
TRBV5-1,-,11,TRBJ2-1,-,TGCGCCAGCAGCCGTCCCCCAGAGCAGTTCTTC,CASSRPPEQFF
TRBV6-2/TRBV6-3,-,12,TRBJ1-1,-,TGTGCCAGCAGCCGGGCCAACACTGAAGCTTTCTTT,CASSRANTEAFF
TRBV11-2,-,13,TRBJ2-4,-,TGTGCCAGCAGCACTGGGGACAAAAACATTCAGTGCTTC,CASSTGDKNIQCF
TRBV24-1,-,17,TRBJ1-2,-,TGTGCCACCAGTGGGGTACATCAGGGTACCCGCAACTATGGCTACACCTTC,CATSGVHQGTRNYGYTF
TRBV18,TRBD1,15,TRBJ1-1,-,TGTGCCAGCTCTACCGGGGACAGGGGGTACACTGAAGCTTTCTTT,CASSTGDRGYTEAFF
TRBV7-2,TRBD2,16,TRBJ2-5,-,TGTGCCAGCAGCCCCTCCGGGACTAGAGGCTTACAGACCCAGTACTTC,CASSPSGTRGLQTQYF
TRBV6-5,-,16,TRBJ2-7,-,TGTGCCAGCAGTTACTCAGGTCAGGGAGGAAACTACGAGCAGTACTTC,CASSYSGQGGNYEQYF
TRBV24-1,-,13,TRBJ2-5,-,TGTGCCACCAGTGATAAGGGGCGGGAGACCCAGTACTTC,CATSDKGRETQYF
TRBV19,-,16,TRBJ1-3,-,TGTGCCAGTAGTATACCAAGTCGCCGCTCTGGAAACACCATATATTTT,CASSIPSRRSGNTIYF
TRBV9,-,14,TRBJ1-4,-,TGTGCCAGCAGCGTAGGCGGGTTTAATGAAAAACTGTTTTTT,CASSVGGFNEKLFF
TRBV18,-,16,TRBJ2-3,-,TGTGCCAGCTCACCACGAGTACTAGCAAGCACAGATACGCAGTATTTT,CASSPRVLASTDTQYF
TRBV6-5,-,15,TRBJ2-3,-,TGTGCCAGCAGTTACTCGATTGGGAGCACAGATACGCAGTATTTT,CASSYSIGSTDTQYF
TRBV28,TRBD1,13,TRBJ1-4,-,TGTGCCAGCGGGACAGGGCTTAGGGAAAAACTGTTTTTT,CASGTGLREKLFF
TRBV28,-,11,TRBJ1-5,-,TGTGCCAGCAACGGCAATCAGCCCCAGCATTTT,CASNGNQPQHF
TRBV3-1/TRBV3-2,TRBD2,16,TRBJ2-3,once,TGTGCCAGCAGCCAAGACGGAGCGGGGGGTGGAGATACGCAGTATTTT,CASSQDGAGGGDTQYF
TRBV5-1,-,15,TRBJ1-4,few,TGCGCCAGCAGCTTTCAAACCTCAACTAATGAAAAACTGTTTTTT,CASSFQTSTNEKLFF
TRBV7-3,-,13,TRBJ2-1,once,TGTGCCAGCAGCTTCACTTCCTACAATGAGCAGTTCTTC,CASSFTSYNEQFF
TRBV11-2,-,12,TRBJ2-3,-,TGTGCCAGCAGCTCCCAGGGGGAGGCGCAGTATTTT,CASSSQGEAQYF
TRBV20-1,-,11,TRBJ2-5,-,TGCAGTGCTAGAGATTCAGGCCGGCAGTACTTC,CSARDSGRQYF
TRBV3-1/TRBV3-2,TRBD1,16,TRBJ1-5,once,TGTGCCAGCAGCCTAGGGGGACAGTTCAGCAATCAGCCCCAGCATTTT,CASSLGGQFSNQPQHF
TRBV4-1,TRBD2,15,TRBJ2-2,few,TGCGCCAGCAGCCAACCTTGGGAGGGCACCGGGGAGCTGTTTTTT,CASSQPWEGTGELFF
TRBV3-1/TRBV3-2,-,16,TRBJ1-6,-,TGTGCCAGCAGCCAAAGCGGGTCAGGAAAAGATTCACCCCTCCACTTT,CASSQSGSGKDSPLHF
TRBV19,-,15,TRBJ2-2,-,TGTGCCAGTAGTATGGGGACCCGGAACACCGGGGAGCTGTTTTTT,CASSMGTRNTGELFF
TRBV6-5,-,14,TRBJ1-2,-,TGTGCCAGCAGTAGGGAAAAGTACAACTATGGCTACACCTTC,CASSREKYNYGYTF
TRBV27,-,14,TRBJ2-1,-,TGTGCCAGCAGTTTATCGGATTTCGGAGCTGAGCAGTTCTTC,CASSLSDFGAEQFF
TRBV10-3,-,13,TRBJ1-1,-,TGTGCCATCAGTGAGACGGGGGGTACTGAAGCTTTCTTT,CAISETGGTEAFF
TRBV9,TRBD2,18,TRBJ2-3,-,TGTGCCAGCAGCGTAGCGCTAGCGGGAGGGCCGCGGGAAGATACGCAGTATTTT,CASSVALAGGPREDTQYF
TRBV19,-,15,TRBJ2-7,-,TGTGCCAGCGCCATTACAGGGGCGGGGGACTACGAGCAGTACTTC,CASAITGAGDYEQYF
TRBV4-2,-,15,TRBJ2-7,-,TGTGCCAGCAGCCAAGAAGGGATAGCGTCCAACGAGCAGTACTTC,CASSQEGIASNEQYF
TRBV30,-,15,TRBJ1-6,-,TGTGCCTGGAGTCCCTGGGGAATTAATACTTCACCCCTCCACTTT,CAWSPWGINTSPLHF
TRBV18,-,15,TRBJ1-4,-,TGTGCCAGCTCCCAACAGGGAGCAACTAATGAAAAACTGTTTTTT,CASSQQGATNEKLFF
TRBV11-2,-,12,TRBJ1-1,-,TGTGCCAGCAGCTTAACCGCAGTTGAAGCTTTCTTT,CASSLTAVEAFF
TRBV13,-,17,TRBJ2-2,-,TGTGCCAGCAGCCCCAGGGTCACAGCTGCGAACACCGGGGAGCTGTTTTTT,CASSPRVTAANTGELFF
TRBV7-3,-,15,TRBJ2-2,-,TGTGCCAGCAGCTTATTTGGGGTGCGCACCGGGGAGCTGTTTTTT,CASSLFGVRTGELFF
TRBV19,TRBD2,16,TRBJ2-7,-,TGTGCCAGTAGTATCTCCGGGGGGGTGTCCACCTACGAGCAGTACTTC,CASSISGGVSTYEQYF
TRBV19,TRBD1,15,TRBJ2-7,-,TGTGCCAGTAGTATGATGGGCACAGGGGGCAGGAAGCAGTACTTC,CASSMMGTGGRKQYF